This T cell receptor (beta chain) was identified in a study of cytomegalovirus exposure and HLA in healthy donors. PCR amplification relied on 60 Vbeta primers (plus 13 Jbeta primers). The data were produced by immunoSEQ multiplex PCR, yet TCRdb's version contains in-frame clones alone and is incomplete. Of tens of thousands of clones in the sample, roughly 63% were seen once. The CDR3 consists of 15 residues. The chain joins TRBV23-1 to TRBJ2-5; 8 nucleotides align to TRBD1. The assigned J gene may be wrong: the sequence end matches TRBJ2-7 better. TRBV23-1 is marked as an open reading frame, function uncertain. The clonotype was recovered from a woman aged 45-65 years in good health and CMV-seropositive. Sequenced sample: PBMCs. The CDR3, as DNA: TGCGCCAGCAAGTTCACCGGGACAGGACTGTACGAGCAGTACTTC. Amino acid sequence: CASKFTGTGLYEQYF.